The 27 T cell receptor beta chains in this list originate from one sample, sequenced in a study of neurological immune-mediated disorders. One entry per CDR3 protein results from TCRdb running MiXCR on the 5' RACE reads. The sample lists around 130,000 distinct CDR3 sequences, roughly 3.2% occurring once. The sequenced sample consisted of PBMCs. These receptors were taken from a woman aged 30 to 39 with multiple sclerosis.

This clonotype was counted a few times. The chain has TRBV18 and TRBJ2-7; D gene uncertain. The CDR3 loop spans 14 amino acids. V was clipped by 4 bases and J by 1 base, with 11 bases between them. CDR1 KGHSH and CDR2 LQKENI come from the germline V gene. This CDR3 is CASSLEFLSYEQYF. CDR3 sequence (DNA): TGTGCCAGCTCACTCGAATTCCTTTCCTACGAGCAGTACTTC.

This clonotype was recorded many times. The chain employs TRBV5-8 and TRBJ1-1; weak D call: TRBD1 (6 bases). The ends were cut back, 4 bases at V and 1 base at J, with 14 bases in the middle. The germline gives CDR1 SGHTS, CDR2 YDEGEE. There are 15 residues in the CDR3. The DNA of the CDR3 is TGTGCCAGCAGCCGGGACATCAAGTCGAACACTGAAGCTTTCTTT. Its protein product is CASSRDIKSNTEAFF.

At least ten counts were recorded for this clonotype. The chain recombines TRBV7-8 with TRBJ1-1; perhaps TRBD1 as D (5 bases). Germline V gene lookup returns CDR1 SGHVS and CDR2 FQNEAQ. V was clipped by 5 bases and J by 1 base, with 11 bases between them. The CDR3 consists of 14 residues. CDR3 loop: CASSGGRSNTEAFF. CDR3 in DNA: TGTGCCAGCAGCGGGGGACGGTCGAACACTGAAGCTTTCTTT.

Of note for this clonotype: A much more abundant neighbour one base away suggests this may be a read error. The CDR3 loop reads CSAEGGVKIQYF. The CDR3 DNA follows: TGCAGTGCCGAGGGAGGTGTAAAAATTCAGTACTTC. The chain uses TRBV20-1 and TRBJ2-4; perhaps TRBD2 as D (6 bases). The CDR3 has 12 residues. Germline CDR1 is DFQATT and CDR2 is SNEGSKA (reference sequence). The ends were cut back, 6 bases at V and 10 bases at J, with 16 bases in the middle.

There are many counts of this clonotype. The J gene is TRBJ2-1, the V gene TRBV27, with 10 nucleotides matching TRBD2. The CDR3 is 15 amino acids. CDR1 is MNHEY, CDR2 SMNVEV, per germline (reference sequence). J was trimmed by 7 bases and V by 7 bases; bases with no gene match: 10. CDR3 DNA: TGTGCCAGCACCCTATCAGCGGGAGGGATAAATGAGCAGTTCTTC. Translation gives CASTLSAGGINEQFF.

Many counts were recorded for this clonotype. V usage is TRBV9 and J usage is TRBJ2-7, with TRBD1 identical over 9 bases. The CDR3 extends over 15 amino acids. With 0 bases clipped from V and 4 bases from J, the junction kept 5 bases outside the gene matches. In germline, CDR1 is SGDLS, CDR2 YYNGEE. Written as DNA, the CDR3 is TGTGCCAGCAGCGTAGGAGGGACAGGGTCTTACGAGCAGTACTTC. Its translation is CASSVGGTGSYEQYF.

In its sample, this clonotype was seen many times. The chain is built from TRBV5-1 and TRBJ2-5; D perhaps matches TRBD2 (5 bases). The CDR3 length is 16 residues. The germline CDR1 and CDR2 sequences are SGHRS and YFSETQ. With 3 bases removed from V and 5 bases from J, the gap between germline ends came to 20 bases. CDR3 coding DNA: TGCGCCAGCAGCTCGGAGCGGACGGGGAAATCGGAGACCCAGTACTTC. It is translated as CASSSERTGKSETQYF.

This clonotype was counted ten times or more. The chain has TRBV12-3 or TRBV12-4 and TRBJ2-2; 7 nucleotides line up with TRBD1. CDR3 length: 15 amino acids. V was clipped by 5 bases and J by 5 bases; unmatched bases: 8. This chain's CDR3 is CASSPTGQRTGELFF. The CDR3 coding sequence is TGTGCCAGCAGTCCTACGGGACAGCGGACCGGGGAGCTGTTTTTT.

This clonotype has a handful of counts. The V and J genes are TRBV12-3 or TRBV12-4 and TRBJ1-5, with unresolved D. The CDR3 is made up of 16 amino acids. The germline V and J ends were trimmed by 1 base and 8 bases, with 18 bases remaining between them. The CDR3 region is CASSLGGLVGSEPQHF. CDR3 DNA sequence: TGTGCCAGCAGTTTAGGGGGTCTCGTTGGGTCAGAGCCCCAGCATTTT.

The V call is TRBV3-1, the J call TRBJ1-5; 10 bases agree with TRBD1. V was pared by 3 bases and J by 7 bases, with 0 bases of the junction left unmatched. The CDR3 consists of 13 residues. Germline CDR1 reads LGHDT; CDR2 reads YNNKEL (reference sequence). CDR3 residues: CASSQGQGQPQHF. Here the CDR3 DNA reads TGTGCCAGCAGCCAGGGACAGGGGCAGCCCCAGCATTTT.

In its sample, this clonotype was seen many times. The chain couples TRBV6-2 or TRBV6-3 to TRBJ1-1; D is ambiguous. This CDR3 region has 11 residues. CDR1 and CDR2 (germline): MNHEY, SVGEGT. The V end was cut by 2 bases, the J end by 10 bases, with 8 bases between. CDR3 nucleotide sequence: TGTGCCAGCAGTTACCGGCTGGGAGCTTTCTTT. Protein product: CASSYRLGAFF.

This clonotype was seen repeatedly, ten times or more. The V and J genes are TRBV10-2 and TRBJ1-6; perhaps TRBD1 as D (6 bases). The CDR3 is 12 amino acids. V lost 8 bases and J 10 bases, leaving 12 bases between the germline ends. In germline, CDR1 is WSHSY, CDR2 SAAADI. The CDR3 protein is CASAAGDSPLHF. Written as DNA, the CDR3 is TGCGCCAGCGCTGCAGGGGACTCACCCCTCCACTTT.

This clonotype was detected ten times or more. CDR3 residues: CASSLVEVLSKNIQYF. The CDR3 coding sequence is TGTGCCAGCAGCTTGGTGGAGGTTTTAAGCAAAAACATTCAGTACTTC. The J gene is TRBJ2-4, the V gene TRBV5-8, with a weak D call TRBD2 (5 bases). The germline CDR1 and CDR2 sequences are SGHTS and YDEGEE. The CDR3 length is 16 residues. V dropped 0 bases and J dropped 3 bases, with 13 bases sitting between them.

This clonotype was found many times. The chain uses TRBV19 and TRBJ2-7; 8 bases align to TRBD1. Losses at the gene ends were 9 bases for V and 2 bases for J; bases not matched to a gene: 9. Looked up from germline, CDR1 is LNHDA and CDR2 is SQIVND (reference sequence). This CDR3 contains 14 residues. CDR3 sequence: CASGPGQAAYEQYF. For the CDR3, the DNA is TGTGCCAGCGGCCCGGGACAGGCCGCCTACGAGCAGTACTTC.

This clonotype was seen a few times. The chain employs TRBV11-3 and TRBJ1-1; D not certain. With 2 bases removed from V and 3 bases from J, the gap between germline ends came to 7 bases. The CDR3 extends over 13 amino acids. Germline CDR1 is SGHNT and CDR2 is YENEEA. The CDR3 is CASSLSTDTEAFF. DNA for the CDR3: TGTGCCAGCAGCTTATCAACGGACACTGAAGCTTTCTTT.

This clonotype has ten or more counts. CDR3 in DNA: TGTGCCAGCAGCCAAGCCGTCGACAGGGTTAATGAAAAACTGTTTTTT. This translates into CASSQAVDRVNEKLFF. The gene calls are TRBV5-6 and TRBJ1-4; TRBD1 agrees at 7 bases. This CDR3 contains 16 residues. Germline assignment: CDR1 SGHDT and CDR2 YYEEEE. V gave up 4 bases and J gave up 4 bases; unmatched junction bases: 10. The full variable domain, its missing parts supplied by reference TRBV5-6 and TRBJ1-4, is DAGVTQSPTHLIKTRGQQVTLRCSPKSGHDTVSWYQQALGQGPQFIFQYYEEEERQRGNFPDRFSGHQFPNYSSELNVNALLLGDSALYLCASSQAVDRVNEKLFFGSGTQLSVL.

The table lists this clonotype with many counts. The chain couples TRBV3-1 to TRBJ2-3; D remains ambiguous. V was trimmed by 0 bases and J by 5 bases, leaving 12 bases between them. The CDR3 sequence is 15 residues long. Germline V CDR1 and CDR2: LGHDT, YNNKEL (reference sequence). Written as DNA, the CDR3 is TGTGCCAGCAGCCAAGAACGTCGCCTTGTAGATACGCAGTATTTT. Translated: CASSQERRLVDTQYF.

This clonotype appeared many times. The chain joins TRBV9 to TRBJ2-3; D remains unclear. The CDR3 consists of 17 residues. V dropped 0 bases and J dropped 1 base, with 15 bases sitting between them. Germline CDR1 is SGDLS and CDR2 is YYNGEE. The CDR3 region is CASSVGLGWLRTDTQYF. In DNA form, the CDR3 reads TGTGCCAGCAGCGTAGGATTGGGGTGGCTACGCACAGATACGCAGTATTTT.

This clonotype was recorded many times. The chain has TRBV20-1 and TRBJ1-1, with 7 bases aligning to TRBD1. This CDR3 spans 12 amino acids. V was pared by 3 bases and J by 6 bases, with 4 bases of the junction left unmatched. CDR1 is DFQATT and CDR2 is SNEGSKA in the germline V gene (reference sequence). CDR3 DNA: TGCAGTGCTAGCGTAGGGACAGCTGAAGCTTTCTTT. Amino acid sequence: CSASVGTAEAFF.

There are many counts of this clonotype. V is TRBV3-1 and J is TRBJ1-2; no clear D gene. Germline V gene data show CDR1 as LGHDT and CDR2 as YNNKEL (reference sequence). The CDR3 is 13 amino acids. V dropped 3 bases and J dropped 8 bases, with 13 bases sitting between them. The CDR3 spells CASSQWEGVGYTF. The CDR3 coding sequence is TGTGCCAGCAGCCAGTGGGAAGGAGTAGGCTACACCTTC.

This clonotype came up many times. The V call is TRBV5-6, the J call TRBJ2-7; 8 nucleotides align to TRBD1. Germline V CDR1 and CDR2: SGHDT, YYEEEE. This CDR3 has 15 residues. J gave up 2 bases and V 0 bases, and 4 bases lay outside the gene matches. In DNA, the CDR3 is TGTGCCAGCAGCTTGGGCCAGGGGGCGGCCTACGAGCAGTACTTC. This encodes CASSLGQGAAYEQYF. Looking up the rest from reference TRBV5-6 and TRBJ2-7 gives the full variable domain: DAGVTQSPTHLIKTRGQQVTLRCSPKSGHDTVSWYQQALGQGPQFIFQYYEEEERQRGNFPDRFSGHQFPNYSSELNVNALLLGDSALYLCASSLGQGAAYEQYFGPGTRLTVT.

The V call is TRBV4-1, the J call TRBJ2-1, with a weak D call TRBD1 (6 bases). This CDR3 is 15 amino acids long. The V gene lost 1 base and the J gene lost 7 bases, with 14 bases spanning the gap. The germline CDR1 and CDR2 sequences are MGHRA and YSYEKL. DNA for the CDR3: TGCGCCAGCAGCCAAGTATGGCAGGGGAAGAATGAGCAGTTCTTC. Protein sequence: CASSQVWQGKNEQFF.

This clonotype appeared many times. The rearrangement uses TRBV7-2 and TRBJ1-2; 11 nucleotides align to TRBD1. CDR3 length equals 14 residues. Germline V gene sequence: CDR1 SGHTA, CDR2 FQGNSA. V lost 2 bases to trimming and J lost 10 bases; unmatched junction nucleotides: 6. This CDR3 is CASSLRGDRGIYTF. The CDR3 DNA follows: TGTGCCAGCAGCTTAAGGGGGGACAGGGGGATCTACACCTTC. Full variable domain (missing parts from reference TRBV7-2 and TRBJ1-2): GAGVSQSPSNKVTEKGKDVELRCDPISGHTALYWYRQSLGQGLEFLIYFQGNSAPDKSGLPSDRFSAERTGGSVSTLTIQRTQQEDSAVYLCASSLRGDRGIYTFGSGTRLTVV.

This clonotype was seen only a few times. The chain has TRBV28 and TRBJ2-4, with D unclear. V was clipped by 7 bases and J by 0 bases, with 10 bases between them. This CDR3 is 14 amino acids long. Germline assignment: CDR1 MDHEN and CDR2 SYDVKM. The CDR3 DNA reads TGTGCCAGCAACCGAGACCTAGCCAAAAACATTCAGTACTTC. This encodes CASNRDLAKNIQYF.

This clonotype was recorded many times. This chain uses TRBV7-9 with TRBJ2-7, with D tentatively TRBD2 (5 bases). V lost 8 bases and J lost 2, with 16 bases in between. This CDR3 has 14 amino acids. CDR1 and CDR2 from the germline V gene are SEHNR and FQNEAQ (reference sequence). CDR3: CASRSSMEAYEQYF. CDR3 DNA: TGTGCCAGCCGATCTAGTATGGAGGCCTACGAGCAGTACTTC.

This clonotype came up many times. The DNA for the CDR3 is TGTGCCAGCAGCTATGATGGGGGGAGCTACGAGCAGTACTTC. Translated, it gives CASSYDGGSYEQYF. The chain recombines TRBV5-6 with TRBJ2-7, with D maybe TRBD2 (6 bases). CDR1 and CDR2 (germline): SGHDT, YYEEEE. Trimming shortened V by 3 bases and J by 3 bases, and 13 bases separated the two germline ends. The CDR3 extends over 14 amino acids.

This clonotype was recorded many times. The rearrangement joins TRBV5-4 to TRBJ2-1; the match to TRBD2 covers 13 bases. After removal of 4 bases from V and 5 bases from J, the junction contained 9 bases not matched to a gene. Germline values: CDR1 SGHNT, CDR2 YYREEE (reference sequence). The CDR3 is 17 residues long. The CDR3 is CASSPDHGLAGDNEQFF. CDR3 bases: TGTGCCAGCAGCCCTGACCACGGACTAGCGGGAGACAATGAGCAGTTCTTC.